This T cell receptor (beta chain) appears in the sequencing data of a study of T-cell reconstitution after alpha-beta-depleted transplantation in children. Unique molecular identifiers were used in preparing the TCRbeta library. TCRdb analysed the PCR reads with MiXCR anew, one entry per CDR3 protein. The sample carries around 360,000 distinct CDR3 sequences, around 10% recorded once. This clonotype was counted between two and nine times. Trimming shortened V by 0 bases and J by 4 bases, and 13 bases separated the two germline ends. The CDR3 length is 15 residues. From germline, CDR1 is SGHDT and CDR2 YYEEEE.

The chain joins TRBV5-6 to TRBJ1-1; weak D call: TRBD1 (6 bases). This specimen consisted of PBMCs from the stem cell graft donor, obtained from the stem cell graft. The sequence derives from a human donor who donated a stem cell graft to a child with acute lymphoblastic leukemia. The DNA for the CDR3 is TGTGCCAGCAGCTTGGTATGGGGGCAGATCACTGAAGCTTTCTTT. Protein sequence: CASSLVWGQITEAFF. Using reference TRBV5-6 and TRBJ1-1 for the parts outside the CDR3, the full variable domain is DAGVTQSPTHLIKTRGQQVTLRCSPKSGHDTVSWYQQALGQGPQFIFQYYEEEERQRGNFPDRFSGHQFPNYSSELNVNALLLGDSALYLCASSLVWGQITEAFFGQGTRLTVV.